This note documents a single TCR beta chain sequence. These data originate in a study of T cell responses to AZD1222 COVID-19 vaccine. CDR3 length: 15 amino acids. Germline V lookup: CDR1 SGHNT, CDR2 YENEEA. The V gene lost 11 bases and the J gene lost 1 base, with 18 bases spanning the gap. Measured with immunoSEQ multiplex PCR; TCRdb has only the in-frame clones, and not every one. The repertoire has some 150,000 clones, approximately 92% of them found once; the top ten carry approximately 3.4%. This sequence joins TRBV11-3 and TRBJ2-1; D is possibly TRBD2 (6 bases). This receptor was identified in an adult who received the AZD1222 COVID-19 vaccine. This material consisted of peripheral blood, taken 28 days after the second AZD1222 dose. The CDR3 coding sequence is TGTGCCTCTGAGTTACGGGGGAGTTCCTACAATGAGCAGTTCTTC. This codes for CASELRGSSYNEQFF.